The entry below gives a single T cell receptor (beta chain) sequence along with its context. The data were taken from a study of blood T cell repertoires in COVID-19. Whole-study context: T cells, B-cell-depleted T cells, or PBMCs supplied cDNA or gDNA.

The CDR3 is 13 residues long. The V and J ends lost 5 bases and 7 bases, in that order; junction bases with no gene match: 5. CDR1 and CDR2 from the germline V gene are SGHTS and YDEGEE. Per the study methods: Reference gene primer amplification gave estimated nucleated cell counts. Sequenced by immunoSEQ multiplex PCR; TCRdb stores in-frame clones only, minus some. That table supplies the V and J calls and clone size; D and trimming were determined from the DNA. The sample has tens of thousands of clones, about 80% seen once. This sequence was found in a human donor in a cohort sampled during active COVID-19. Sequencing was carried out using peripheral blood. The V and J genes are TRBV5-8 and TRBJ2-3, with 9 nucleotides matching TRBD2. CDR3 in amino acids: CASRRGGSNTQYF. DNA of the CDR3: TGTGCCAGCAGGCGGGGGGGATCGAATACGCAGTATTTT.